This T cell receptor beta chain originates from a study of metastatic and nonmetastatic thyroid tumors. Study as a whole: Repertoire data that came from the blood and tumor or nodule tissue of malignant and benign thyroid patients were compared.

The study's findings and limits: Malignant tumors reportedly showed significantly higher TCR beta diversity than benign nodules in both blood and tumor.

Original data processing: Between-group CDR3 differences, defined by clinicopathological status, yielded a distant-metastasis classifier for papillary thyroid cancer. Using MiXCR, TCRdb reanalyzed the PCR reads. These V and J calls originate from TCRdb's pipeline instead of the authors' own analysis. The table lists more than 15,000 clones, about 20% of them singletons, with about 8.6% in the top ten. This clone turned up a few times. Antigen specificity is unknown. Patients were all untreated before their thyroid surgery. CDR3 size: 18 residues. V was pared by 0 bases and J by 2 bases, with 9 bases of the junction left unmatched. Germline CDR1 MNHNS, CDR2 SASEGT.

Sequencing was performed on adjacent normal tissue. The gene calls are TRBV6-1 and TRBJ1-1, with 10 bases identical to TRBD1. The TCR originated in a female donor with papillary thyroid cancer or a benign thyroid nodule (not recorded which). Some clones in this sample may be carry-over from other donors' samples. Here the CDR3 reads CASSEATGGESENTEAFF. The CDR3 DNA follows: TGTGCCAGCAGTGAAGCGACAGGGGGCGAATCAGAAAACACTGAAGCTTTCTTT.